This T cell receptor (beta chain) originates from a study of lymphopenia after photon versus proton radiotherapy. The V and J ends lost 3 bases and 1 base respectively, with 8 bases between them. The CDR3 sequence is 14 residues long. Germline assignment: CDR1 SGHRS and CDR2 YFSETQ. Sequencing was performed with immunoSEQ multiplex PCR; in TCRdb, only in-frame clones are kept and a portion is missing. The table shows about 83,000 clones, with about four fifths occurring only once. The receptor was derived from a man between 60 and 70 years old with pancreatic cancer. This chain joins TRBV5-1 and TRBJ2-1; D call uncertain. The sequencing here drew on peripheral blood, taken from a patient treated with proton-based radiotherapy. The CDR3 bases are TGCGCCAGCAGCTCCGGGTCATCCTACAATGAGCAGTTCTTC. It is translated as CASSSGSSYNEQFF.